A single sample gave rise to the 10 T cell receptor beta chains below, sequenced in a study of Ad26.COV2.S vaccination and SARS-CoV-2 variants. TCRdb keeps only in-frame clones here, not all; method: immunoSEQ multiplex PCR. The sample has approximately 300,000 clones; approximately 86% are singletons. Noted treatment: approximately 18 received Ad26.COV2.S at low or high dose, single or two shots; roughly 5 received placebo; per-sample allocation not given. Repertoires come from day 63 after the first vaccine or placebo injection. The starting material was peripheral blood, obtained in a trial of Ad26.COV2.S vaccine versus placebo. All receptors derive from a person between 18 and 65 years old who received the Ad26.COV2.S COVID-19 vaccine or a placebo.

This clone was seen just once. The chain couples TRBV11-2 to TRBJ1-6; D remains unclear. The CDR3 sequence is 13 residues long. The ends were cut back, 0 bases at V and 14 bases at J, with 11 bases in the middle. Germline V gene lookup returns CDR1 SGHAT and CDR2 FQNNGV. The CDR3 DNA sequence: TGTGCCAGCAGCTTAGATATTGGGGTCACCCTCCACTTT. This encodes CASSLDIGVTLHF.

The rearrangement links TRBV18 to TRBJ1-1; D is uncertain. There are 14 residues in the CDR3. Germline assignment: CDR1 KGHSH and CDR2 LQKENI. With 2 bases removed from V and 6 bases from J, the gap between germline ends came to 13 bases. CDR3 sequence (DNA): TGTGCCAGCTCACCAAGGGCAGGAACGTCTGAAGCTTTCTTT. Translating it yields CASSPRAGTSEAFF.

The CDR3 sequence is CASSVAPIDEQYF. CDR3 nucleotides: TGTGCCAGCAGCGTAGCTCCTATAGACGAGCAGTACTTC. The chain employs TRBV9 and TRBJ2-7; unclear D gene. The CDR3 extends over 13 amino acids. V lost 0 bases and J 5 bases, leaving 9 bases between the germline ends. The germline CDR1 and CDR2 sequences are SGDLS and YYNGEE.

The genes are TRBV3-1 (or the pseudogene TRBV3-2) and TRBJ1-2; D is unresolved. Trimming took 0 bases from V and 4 from J, leaving 12 bases between them. CDR1 LGHDT and CDR2 YNNKEL come from the germline V gene (reference sequence). There are 15 residues in the CDR3. CDR3 loop: CASSQDSGRPYGYTF. For the CDR3, the DNA is TGTGCCAGCAGCCAAGATTCGGGGAGGCCCTATGGCTACACCTTC.

This chain connects TRBV6-2 or TRBV6-3 to TRBJ2-7, with D possibly TRBD2 on 5 matching bases. The V gene's germline CDR1 is MNHEY and CDR2 SVGEGT. The V and J ends lost 5 bases and 6 bases respectively, with 14 bases between them. The CDR3 is made up of 13 amino acids. The CDR3: CASSDRGLLEQYF. For the CDR3, the DNA is TGTGCCAGCAGTGACCGAGGGCTTCTCGAGCAGTACTTC.

The chain carries TRBV10-3 and TRBJ1-2, with 7 nucleotides matching TRBD1. CDR1 is ENHRY and CDR2 is SYGVKD in the germline V gene. V trimming: 9 bases; J trimming: 7 bases; junction bases outside the gene matches: 11. CDR3 length equals 13 residues. This chain's CDR3 is CAITGQPGGGYTF. CDR3 in DNA: TGTGCCATTACGGGACAGCCGGGGGGTGGCTACACCTTC.

This clone has more than one count but fewer than ten. The chain is built from TRBV9 and TRBJ2-5; D remains unclear. Germline CDR1 SGDLS, CDR2 YYNGEE. V was cut by 0 bases and J by 2 bases, with 5 bases left in between. This CDR3 spans 13 amino acids. CDR3 region: CASSVGRQETQYF. CDR3 nucleotide sequence: TGTGCCAGCAGCGTAGGGCGGCAAGAGACCCAGTACTTC.

This clone has more than one count but fewer than ten. The rearrangement uses TRBV5-3 and TRBJ1-2; no clear D. TRBV5-3 is filed as an ORF, its function uncertain. The CDR3 is made up of 12 amino acids. V gave up 4 bases and J gave up 8 bases, with 12 bases separating them. CDR3 in amino acids: CARSVTAPGYTF. In DNA form, the CDR3 reads TGTGCCAGAAGCGTAACAGCTCCAGGCTACACCTTC.

The J gene is TRBJ2-4, the V gene TRBV10-2, with D unclear. The CDR3 length is 14 residues. Trimming took off 0 bases at V and 2 bases at J, with 5 bases between the two ends. Germline V gene lookup returns CDR1 WSHSY and CDR2 SAAADI. CDR3 sequence reads: CASSESRSKNIQYF. Written as DNA, the CDR3 is TGCGCCAGCAGTGAGTCGAGGTCCAAAAACATTCAGTACTTC.

The chain combines TRBV6-5 with TRBJ1-2; TRBD1 aligns across 9 bases. This CDR3 region has 15 residues. The trim removed 0 bases at V and 7 bases at J, leaving 6 bases unmatched. CDR1 and CDR2 (germline): MNHEY, SVGAGI. DNA of the CDR3: TGTGCCAGCAGTTACTCGGGGACAGGGTCTGGTGGCTACACCTTC. Translation: CASSYSGTGSGGYTF.